This TCR beta chain was recorded in a study of CD8+ T cells in alopecia areata. After isolation, RNA underwent reverse transcription to generate cDNA as the sequencing template. Sequencing was performed with immunoSEQ multiplex PCR; in TCRdb, only in-frame clones are kept and a portion is missing. The sample yields 100,000 to 130,000 clones, 55% to 60% seen once. This clone was counted between two and nine times. Its antigen is not identified. General study results and limits: Normal scalp had lower clonality than lesional scalp, with alopecia totalis/universalis lesions showing this most strongly. Normal skin's resident alphabeta T cells are sequenced alongside lesional scalp T cells.

The CDR3 has 12 residues. V was clipped by 6 bases and J by 5 bases; unmatched bases: 4. The V gene's germline CDR1 is SQVTM and CDR2 ANQGSEA. The TCR was taken from a human donor with alopecia areata. The source material was NKG2D-low CD8+ T cells sorted from blood. V gene TRBV29-1 combines with J gene TRBJ1-2, with 9 bases lining up with TRBD1. The CDR3 DNA follows: TGCAGCGTGTTAGGACAGGGGTATGGCTACACCTTC. This translates into CSVLGQGYGYTF.